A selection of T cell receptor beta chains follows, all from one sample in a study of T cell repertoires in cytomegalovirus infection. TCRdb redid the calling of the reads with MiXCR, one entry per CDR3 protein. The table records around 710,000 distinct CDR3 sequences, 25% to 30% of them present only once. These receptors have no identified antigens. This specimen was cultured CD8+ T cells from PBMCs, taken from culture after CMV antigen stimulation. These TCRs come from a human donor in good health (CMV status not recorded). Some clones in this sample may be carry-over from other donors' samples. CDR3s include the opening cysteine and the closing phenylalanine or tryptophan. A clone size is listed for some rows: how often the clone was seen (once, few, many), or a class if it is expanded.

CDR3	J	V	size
CASSQDRSGGADTQYF	TRBJ2-3	TRBV4-3	-
CASSLAITTEAFF	TRBJ1-1	TRBV12-3/TRBV12-4	few
CASSLLAGVDEQFF	TRBJ2-1	TRBV7-2	many
CASNQGPSSYEQYF	TRBJ2-7	TRBV18	-
CSARQGLSETQYF	TRBJ2-5	TRBV20-1	few
CASSFSGETYGTDTQYF	TRBJ2-3	TRBV7-8	-
CSADVVEVGTEAFF	TRBJ1-1	TRBV29-1	once
CASSQEGVAGASSYNEQFF	TRBJ2-1	TRBV3-1	once
CASSPRAMRGYEQFF	TRBJ2-1	TRBV7-6	few
CASSLSNGNYGYTF	TRBJ1-2	TRBV27	-
CATSDPGTGVDEQFF	TRBJ2-1	TRBV24-1	-
CASSLGYGQGATNEKLFF	TRBJ1-4	TRBV7-9	few
CASSLGGGGNTEAFF	TRBJ1-1	TRBV7-8	many
CASLSRDRDKNEQFF	TRBJ2-1	TRBV6-2/TRBV6-3	few
CASSEYDSPDNEQFF	TRBJ2-1	TRBV25-1	-
CASSYSGTSGGPTYEQYF	TRBJ2-7	TRBV6-2/TRBV6-3	-
CASSPLGGDDYGYTF	TRBJ1-2	TRBV7-2	-
CASSLDGLRGGLNEQFF	TRBJ2-1	TRBV7-3	-
CASSLDASPGNTIYF	TRBJ1-3	TRBV7-2	many
CASSPPKGGTYEQYF	TRBJ2-7	TRBV7-3	once
CFRSLAKNIQYF	TRBJ2-4	TRBV7-2	many
CASSLESSLRVEFF	TRBJ2-1	TRBV7-8	few
CASSNSYGYTF	TRBJ1-2	TRBV19	-
CASSLVRTAPNTGELFF	TRBJ2-2	TRBV7-3	many
CSARDRTGSYEQYF	TRBJ2-7	TRBV20-1	once
CASSYWQNTDTQYF	TRBJ2-3	TRBV6-5	-
CASRSGAPETQYF	TRBJ2-5	TRBV12-3/TRBV12-4	many
CASSPADTGRNEQFF	TRBJ2-1	TRBV7-9	few
CASSGGQGSYGYTF	TRBJ1-2	TRBV6-1	-
CASSPTDFTDTQYF	TRBJ2-3	TRBV27	-
CASSQDIGSNTEAFF	TRBJ1-1	TRBV4-1	-
CASIPGGTGDNEQFF	TRBJ2-1	TRBV5-6	-
CASSLKWGTPEAFF	TRBJ1-1	TRBV7-8	-
CATSSPSTGVYNEQFF	TRBJ2-1	TRBV15	-
CAIKGDGNTIYF	TRBJ1-3	TRBV10-3	-
CASSSQGMEANEQYF	TRBJ2-7	TRBV6-8	-
CASSLTGGTDEAFF	TRBJ1-1	TRBV7-3	-
CASNGFQGASTGELFF	TRBJ2-2	TRBV6-1	once
CASSGDRESNQPQHF	TRBJ1-5	TRBV12-3/TRBV12-4	-
CSARDLGRDGQETQYF	TRBJ2-5	TRBV20-1	-
CASSSTGTSGNEQFF	TRBJ2-1	TRBV7-3	many
CASRVTGEAPHTEAFF	TRBJ1-1	TRBV12-3/TRBV12-4	few
CASSLALRTTGHSGGNTIYF	TRBJ1-3	TRBV12-3/TRBV12-4	-
CASSSRGSGADTQYF	TRBJ2-3	TRBV11-2	few
CASSFAAPQETQYF	TRBJ2-5	TRBV12-3/TRBV12-4	-
CASSPGDRGDTGELFF	TRBJ2-2	TRBV7-9	-
CASSLSVNPYEQYF	TRBJ2-7	TRBV7-9	few
CASSVGLAAAGNTGELFF	TRBJ2-2	TRBV7-6	few
CASSLGTERYTF	TRBJ1-2	TRBV12-3/TRBV12-4	-
CASSDYGLLFF	TRBJ1-4	TRBV11-2	few
CASSYPGLVYNEQFF	TRBJ2-1	TRBV6-2/TRBV6-3	-
CASSPGEGLNTGELFF	TRBJ2-2	TRBV7-9	few
CASSWEGTQPQHF	TRBJ1-5	TRBV5-4	-
CASSSQGGKFEQYF	TRBJ2-7	TRBV7-9	few
CASSFFLDRGIHEQYF	TRBJ2-7	TRBV12-3/TRBV12-4	-
CASSSPSGGSDTQYF	TRBJ2-3	TRBV27	few
CASSDDSDNEQFF	TRBJ2-1	TRBV2	few
CASSLGTSPLGEQFF	TRBJ2-1	TRBV6-4	-
CVSSTDREDLVEQYF	TRBJ2-7	TRBV5-8	-
CASSINPWGGEKLFF	TRBJ1-4	TRBV7-2	many